This entry is about one T cell receptor beta chain. The source of the sample is a study of blood T cell repertoires in COVID-19. Whole-study context: There were acute and convalescent COVID-19 samples, and they came from the United States, Italy and Spain.

The V gene's germline CDR1 is SGHVS and CDR2 FNYEAQ. This CDR3 is 15 amino acids long. V was pared by 6 bases and J by 0 bases, with 13 bases between. In the authors' methods: Counts of nucleated cells, estimated from reference gene primer amplification, were obtained. Clones were read by immunoSEQ multiplex PCR, and TCRdb kept only the in-frame ones, dropping some. That table gives V, J and clone size, and the DNA gave D and trimming. The data show approximately 130,000 clones, with around 85% seen just once and about 16% held by the top ten. Sequenced: peripheral blood. V and J are TRBV7-6 and TRBJ2-3; weak D call: TRBD2 (7 bases). The TCR sequence derives from a woman aged 45-65 years who had recovered from COVID-19. The DNA for the CDR3 is TGTGCCAGCAGTCGTGCGGGGGCCAGCACAGATACGCAGTATTTT. It is translated as CASSRAGASTDTQYF.